Presented here are 21 T cell receptor beta chains from one specimen sequenced in a study of blood T cell repertoires in COVID-19. Generated by immunoSEQ multiplex PCR, the TCRdb table keeps only in-frame clones and is missing some. The sample has about 130,000 clones, around nine tenths seen once. Sequencing was done on a sample of peripheral blood. The origin of the receptors is an older woman with COVID-19, enrolled during active disease.

The gene calls are TRBV7-9 and TRBJ2-5; 8 nucleotides agree with TRBD2. V lost 1 base to trimming and J lost 4 bases; unmatched junction nucleotides: 5. The CDR3 spans 15 residues. Germline CDR1 reads SEHNR; CDR2 reads FQNEAQ (reference sequence). CDR3 amino acids: CASSLVSGGLETQYF. The CDR3 coding sequence is TGTGCCAGCAGCTTAGTGTCGGGGGGGCTAGAGACCCAGTACTTC.

The rearrangement uses TRBV3-1 (or the pseudogene TRBV3-2) and TRBJ1-2; a possible D gene is TRBD1 (6 bases). The germline V and J ends were trimmed by 0 bases and 8 bases, with 16 bases remaining between them. The CDR3 consists of 15 residues. Germline V gives CDR1 LGHDT, CDR2 YNNKEL (reference sequence). In DNA, the CDR3 is TGTGCCAGCAGCCAAGATTTAACAGGGCGGTTGGGCTACACCTTC. Its protein is CASSQDLTGRLGYTF.

V is TRBV10-3 and J is TRBJ1-4; maybe TRBD1 (5 bases). The V end lost 4 bases, the J end lost 7 bases, and 19 bases lay between the germline ends. Germline assignment: CDR1 ENHRY and CDR2 SYGVKD. The CDR3 covers 16 residues. The CDR3: CAISATGTLRGEKLFF. CDR3 coding DNA: TGTGCCATCAGTGCGACCGGGACTCTCAGAGGTGAAAAACTGTTTTTT.

This clone was recorded once. The chain carries TRBV5-1 and TRBJ2-2; D may be TRBD2 (6 bases). V lost 3 bases, J lost 0 bases, and 9 bases lay in between. The CDR3 totals 15 residues. Germline lookup yields CDR1 SGHRS and CDR2 YFSETQ. In DNA, the CDR3 is TGCGCCAGCAGCTCCGGGACTTCGAACACCGGGGAGCTGTTTTTT. It codes for CASSSGTSNTGELFF.

The V and J genes are TRBV6-5 and TRBJ1-1; no definite D call. CDR3 length: 12 amino acids. V was clipped by 7 bases and J by 1 base, with 7 bases between them. Germline CDR1 is MNHEY and CDR2 is SVGAGI. Here the CDR3 DNA reads TGTGCCAGCATGGGAGCGAACACTGAAGCTTTCTTT. Translation: CASMGANTEAFF.

This clone was seen only once. The V call is TRBV5-1, the J call TRBJ2-1; no clear D gene. CDR1 SGHRS and CDR2 YFSETQ come from the germline V gene. Between the trimmed V and J ends, which lost 4 bases and 0 bases, there was a span of 14 bases. The CDR3 length is 16 residues. The CDR3 spells CASSSSPLSSYNEQFF. The CDR3 DNA sequence: TGCGCCAGCAGCAGCTCGCCCCTAAGCTCCTACAATGAGCAGTTCTTC.

CDR3 in amino acids: CASSPDRVNIQYF. The CDR3 nucleotides read TGTGCCAGCAGCCCCGACCGGGTGAACATTCAGTACTTC. The chain links TRBV11-1 to TRBJ2-4; no clear D gene. Trimming took off 5 bases at V and 7 bases at J, with 12 bases between the two ends. The germline V gene has CDR1 SGHAT and CDR2 FQDESV (reference sequence). CDR3 length: 13 residues.

The V gene is TRBV5-1, the J gene TRBJ2-7; 8 nucleotides match TRBD1. Looked up from germline, CDR1 is SGHRS and CDR2 is YFSETQ. Unmatched junction bases numbered 3, after V lost 2 bases and J lost 2 bases. CDR3 size: 14 residues. DNA for the CDR3: TGCGCCAGCAGCTTACAGGGGGTAACCTACGAGCAGTACTTC. Protein product: CASSLQGVTYEQYF.

This rearrangement joins TRBV7-3 to TRBJ2-6; 10 bases agree with TRBD1. V gave up 8 bases and J gave up 2 bases; unmatched junction bases: 15. The CDR3 covers 19 residues. Germline lookup yields CDR1 SGHTA and CDR2 FQGTGA. The CDR3 is CASGPGQGYLVPGANVLTF. The CDR3 DNA is TGTGCCAGCGGACCGGGACAGGGGTACTTAGTACCTGGGGCCAACGTCCTGACTTTC.

This chain joins TRBV29-1 and TRBJ1-4; D uncertain. Trimming shortened V by 4 bases and J by 8 bases, and 14 bases separated the two germline ends. The germline V gene has CDR1 SQVTM and CDR2 ANQGSEA. CDR3 size: 13 residues. For the CDR3, the DNA is TGCAGCGTTGCGCAGAACCTTGGCGAAAAACTGTTTTTT. Its translation: CSVAQNLGEKLFF. The full variable domain, completed using reference TRBV29-1 and TRBJ1-4, is SAVISQKPSRDICQRGTSLTIQCQVDSQVTMMFWYRQQPGQSLTLIATANQGSEATYESGFVIDKFPISRPNLTFSTLTVSNMSPEDSSIYLCSVAQNLGEKLFFGSGTQLSVL.

CDR3 bases: TGTGCCAGCAGCTTTAAGGGGACAGGGGCCTACGAGCAGTACTTC. Encoded protein: CASSFKGTGAYEQYF. The genes are TRBV11-3 and TRBJ2-7; TRBD1 matches at 10 bases. After removal of 3 bases from V and 2 bases from J, the junction contained 4 bases not matched to a gene. Germline CDR1 is SGHNT and CDR2 is YENEEA. The CDR3 sequence is 15 residues long.

This sequence joins TRBV5-8 and TRBJ2-7, with D possibly matching TRBD1 (5 bases). V shed 0 bases and J shed 3 bases, with 19 bases lying between them. The CDR3 spans 17 residues. CDR1 is SGHTS, CDR2 YDEGEE, per germline. The CDR3 bases are TGTGCCAGCAGCTTGGCACGACAGCAGCTAATCTACTACGAGCAGTACTTC. Amino acids: CASSLARQQLIYYEQYF.

A word on this clone: The DNA is omitted, as the CDR3 cannot be located on it reliably, and the CDR3 follows TCRdb's listing. V gene TRBV21-1 combines with J gene TRBJ1-2; the table's D gene call, TRBD1, was not cross checked with the DNA. TRBV21-1 is annotated as a pseudogene. The CDR3 is 13 amino acids in total, end residues counted. The CDR3 sequence: CASSVGAGAGYTF.

In its sample, this clone was seen once. J is TRBJ1-6 and V is TRBV28; TRBD1 is a possible D gene (6 bases). The CDR3 covers 17 residues. V was trimmed by 5 bases and J by 2 bases, leaving 16 bases between them. Germline V lookup: CDR1 MDHEN, CDR2 SYDVKM. The CDR3, as DNA: TGTGCCAGCAGTCCAACAGGGTTTGTCACCTATAATTCACCCCTCCACTTT. Amino acid sequence: CASSPTGFVTYNSPLHF. Drawing the rest from reference TRBV28 and TRBJ1-6, the complete variable domain is DVKVTQSSRYLVKRTGEKVFLECVQDMDHENMFWYRQDPGLGLRLIYFSYDVKMKEKGDIPEGYSVSREKKERFSLILESASTNQTSMYLCASSPTGFVTYNSPLHFGNGTRLTVT.

The rearrangement joins TRBV24-1 to TRBJ2-7; D might be TRBD2 (6 bases). Germline V gene sequence: CDR1 KGHDR, CDR2 SFDVKD. This CDR3 has 14 amino acids. The V and J ends lost 9 bases and 4 bases respectively, with 18 bases between them. The CDR3 here is CATYYKGGAYEQYF. Here the CDR3 DNA reads TGTGCCACCTACTACAAGGGCGGGGCTTACGAGCAGTACTTC.

The rearrangement links TRBV23-1 to TRBJ1-5; D not certain. TRBV23-1 is an open reading frame, and its role is uncertain. The CDR3 runs to 9 residues. The ends were cut back, 11 bases at V and 7 bases at J, with 6 bases in the middle. CDR3 sequence reads: CAGPQPQHF. For the CDR3, the DNA is TGCGCCGGCCCCCAGCCCCAGCATTTT.

The rearrangement joins TRBV9 to TRBJ2-5; 12 bases agree with TRBD2. Germline V CDR1 and CDR2: SGDLS, YYNGEE. Germline trimming cut 4 bases from V and 4 bases from J; bases unmatched to any gene: 11. This CDR3 has 17 residues. In DNA form, the CDR3 reads TGTGCCAGCAGCCTCAACCCTCGACTAGCGGGGGTAGAGACCCAGTACTTC. Amino acid sequence: CASSLNPRLAGVETQYF. The full variable domain, its missing parts supplied by reference TRBV9 and TRBJ2-5, is DSGVTQTPKHLITATGQRVTLRCSPRSGDLSVYWYQQSLDQGLQFLIQYYNGEERAKGNILERFSAQQFPDLHSELNLSSLELGDSALYFCASSLNPRLAGVETQYFGPGTRLLVL.

The chain uses TRBV5-6 and TRBJ1-5, with TRBD1 matching over 7 bases. V dropped 4 bases and J dropped 0; count of bases not matched to a gene: 4. The CDR3 is made up of 15 amino acids. Germline V CDR1 and CDR2: SGHDT, YYEEEE. The CDR3 bases are TGTGCCAGCAGCCCCGGACAGGTTAGCAATCAGCCCCAGCATTTT. It encodes CASSPGQVSNQPQHF.

V usage is TRBV14 and J usage is TRBJ2-1; 7 nucleotides align to TRBD2. Germline V gene data show CDR1 as SGHDN and CDR2 as FVKESK. This CDR3 comprises 16 residues. J lost 5 bases, V lost 5 bases, and 12 bases had no gene match. This chain's CDR3 is CASSSKGLAANNEQFF. CDR3 DNA sequence: TGTGCCAGCAGCTCAAAGGGTCTAGCGGCGAACAATGAGCAGTTCTTC.

CDR3 protein: CAWSPQVAGELFF. In DNA, the CDR3 is TGTGCCTGGAGTCCCCAGGTTGCCGGGGAGCTGTTTTTT. V is TRBV30 and J is TRBJ2-2, with unresolved D. The germline CDR1 and CDR2 sequences are GTSNPN and SVGIG (reference sequence). The CDR3 totals 13 residues. The V gene lost 2 bases and the J gene lost 6 bases, with 10 bases spanning the gap.

The chain links TRBV19 to TRBJ1-4; 9 nucleotides match TRBD1. V trimming: 2 bases; J trimming: 10 bases; junction bases outside the gene matches: 8. The germline gives CDR1 LNHDA, CDR2 SQIVND (reference sequence). The CDR3 length is 15 residues. The CDR3 DNA reads TGTGCCAGTAGTATACCGGGACAGGGTATTGGAAAACTGTTTTTT. Its protein is CASSIPGQGIGKLFF.